This T cell receptor beta chain was obtained from a study of technical replicates of blood from four donors. Using immunoSEQ multiplex PCR, the repertoire was profiled, and TCRdb retains in-frame clones only, with some absent. Among some 77,000 clones listed, 80% to 90% were seen once. The sample taken for sequencing was PBMCs. The clonotype was recovered from a human donor in good health. Some clones in this sample may be carry-over from other donors' samples.

The CDR3 loop reads CASSTRDYSYNEQFF. The CDR3 DNA sequence: TGTGCCAGCAGCACAAGGGACTATTCCTACAATGAGCAGTTCTTC. The V gene is TRBV7-6, the J gene TRBJ2-1; 7 positions agree with TRBD2. This CDR3 is built from 15 residues. CDR1 and CDR2 from the germline V gene are SGHVS and FNYEAQ. Trimming cost V 5 bases and J 1 base; bases outside gene matches: 5.